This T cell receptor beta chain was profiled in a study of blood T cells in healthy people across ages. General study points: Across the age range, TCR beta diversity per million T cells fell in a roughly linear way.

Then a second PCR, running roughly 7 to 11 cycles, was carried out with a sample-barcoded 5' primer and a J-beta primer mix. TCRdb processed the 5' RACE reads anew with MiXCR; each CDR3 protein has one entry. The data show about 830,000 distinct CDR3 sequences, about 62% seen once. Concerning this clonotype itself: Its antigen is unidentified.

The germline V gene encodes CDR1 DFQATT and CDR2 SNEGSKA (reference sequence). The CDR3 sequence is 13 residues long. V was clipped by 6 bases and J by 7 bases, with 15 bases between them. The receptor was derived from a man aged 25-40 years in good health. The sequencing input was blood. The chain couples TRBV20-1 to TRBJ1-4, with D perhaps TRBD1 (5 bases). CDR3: CSAGGAVGEKLFF. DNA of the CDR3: TGCAGTGCCGGCGGGGCTGTGGGTGAAAAACTGTTTTTT.